The clone carrying this T cell receptor beta chain has a handful of counts. This specimen comes from a study of blood T cells in healthy people across ages. It was with a sample-barcoded 5' primer and a J-beta primer mix that a second PCR of roughly 7 to 12 cycles was run. TCRdb reanalysed the 5' RACE reads using MiXCR and keeps one entry per CDR3 protein. This sample has more than 650,000 distinct CDR3 sequences, with about 24% found just once. CDR1 is LGHDT and CDR2 is YNNKEL in the germline V gene (reference sequence). The germline V and J ends were trimmed by 1 base and 5 bases, with 11 bases remaining between them. This CDR3 has 14 amino acids.

The sequencing input was blood. The V gene is TRBV3-1, the J gene TRBJ1-1; perhaps TRBD1 as D (5 bases). This receptor was taken from a man in his sixties or seventies in good health. The CDR3 DNA reads TGTGCCAGCAGCCAAGTCTTGGGGCGGACTGAAGCTTTCTTT. It specifies CASSQVLGRTEAFF.